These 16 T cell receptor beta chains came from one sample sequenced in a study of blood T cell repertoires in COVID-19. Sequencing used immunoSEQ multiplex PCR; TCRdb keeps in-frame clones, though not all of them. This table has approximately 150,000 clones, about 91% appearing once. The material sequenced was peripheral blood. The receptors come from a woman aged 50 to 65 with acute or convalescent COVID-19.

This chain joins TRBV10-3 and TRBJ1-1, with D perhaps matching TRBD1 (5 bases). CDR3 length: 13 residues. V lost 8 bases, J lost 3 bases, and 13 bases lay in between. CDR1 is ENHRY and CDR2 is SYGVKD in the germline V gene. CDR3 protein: CAISLGADTEAFF. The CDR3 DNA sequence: TGTGCCATCTCGCTAGGGGCAGACACTGAAGCTTTCTTT.

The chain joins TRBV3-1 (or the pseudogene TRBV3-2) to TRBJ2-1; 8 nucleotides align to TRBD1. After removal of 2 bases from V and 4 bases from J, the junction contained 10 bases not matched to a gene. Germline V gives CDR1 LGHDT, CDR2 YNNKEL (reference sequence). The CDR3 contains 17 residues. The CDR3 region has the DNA TGTGCCAGCAGCCAATACTGGACAGGGAATGTGTACAATGAGCAGTTCTTC. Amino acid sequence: CASSQYWTGNVYNEQFF.

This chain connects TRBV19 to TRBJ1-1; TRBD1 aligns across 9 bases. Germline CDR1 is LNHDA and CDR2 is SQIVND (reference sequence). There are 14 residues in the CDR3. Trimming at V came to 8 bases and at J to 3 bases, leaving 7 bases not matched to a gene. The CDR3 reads CASGTGRGDTEAFF. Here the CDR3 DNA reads TGTGCCAGTGGGACAGGGAGGGGGGACACTGAAGCTTTCTTT.

The CDR3 loop is CASTEGGRNQPQHF. The CDR3 region has the DNA TGTGCCAGCACCGAGGGAGGGCGCAATCAGCCCCAGCATTTT. The chain uses TRBV2 and TRBJ1-5; D call uncertain. The CDR3 covers 14 residues. Trimming took off 7 bases at V and 2 bases at J, with 12 bases between the two ends. Germline V gives CDR1 SNHLY, CDR2 FYNNEI.

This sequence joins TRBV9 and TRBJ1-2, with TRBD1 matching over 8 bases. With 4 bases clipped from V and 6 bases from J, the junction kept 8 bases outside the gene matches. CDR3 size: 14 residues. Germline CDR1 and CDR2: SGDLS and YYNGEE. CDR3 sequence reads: CASSPRTGTDGYTF. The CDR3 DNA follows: TGTGCCAGCAGCCCCAGGACAGGGACGGATGGCTACACCTTC.

This CDR3 is CASTGVKRGSYREAFF. In DNA form, the CDR3 reads TGTGCCAGCACTGGGGTTAAAAGGGGTTCCTACCGAGAAGCTTTCTTT. The chain has TRBV25-1 and TRBJ1-1; D is perhaps TRBD1 (5 bases). Germline CDR1 is MGHDK and CDR2 is SYGVNS. The CDR3 sequence is 16 residues long. The ends were cut back, 7 bases at V and 8 bases at J, with 26 bases in the middle. The full variable domain, rest sourced from reference TRBV25-1 and TRBJ1-1, is EADIYQTPRYLVIGTGKKITLECSQTMGHDKMYWYQQDPGMELHLIHYSYGVNSTEKGDLSSESTVSRIRTEHFPLTLESARPSHTSQYLCASTGVKRGSYREAFFGQGTRLTVV.

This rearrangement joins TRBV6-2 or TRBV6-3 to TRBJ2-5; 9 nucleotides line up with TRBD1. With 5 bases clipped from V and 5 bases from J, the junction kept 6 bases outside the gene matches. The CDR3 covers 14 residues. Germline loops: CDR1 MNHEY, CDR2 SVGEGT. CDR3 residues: CASSLHRGLETQYF. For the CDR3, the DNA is TGTGCCAGCAGTCTCCACAGGGGGCTGGAGACCCAGTACTTC.

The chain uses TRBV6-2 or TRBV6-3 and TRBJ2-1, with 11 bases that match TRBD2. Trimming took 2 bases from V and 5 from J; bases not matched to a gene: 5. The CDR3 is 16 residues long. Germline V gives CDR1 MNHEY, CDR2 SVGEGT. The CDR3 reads CASSYPIAGGHNEQFF. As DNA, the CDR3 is TGTGCCAGCAGTTACCCCATAGCGGGGGGGCACAATGAGCAGTTCTTC.

Written as DNA, the CDR3 is TGTGCCAGTACGAGGACTAGCGGGGGCCCGGGGACCGGGGAGCTGTTTTTT. It yields the protein CASTRTSGGPGTGELFF. This rearrangement joins TRBV19 to TRBJ2-2, with 13 positions matching TRBD2. The CDR3 sequence is 17 residues long. V shed 7 bases, J shed 5 bases, and the junction held 10 bases outside the gene matches. In germline, CDR1 is LNHDA, CDR2 SQIVND (reference sequence).

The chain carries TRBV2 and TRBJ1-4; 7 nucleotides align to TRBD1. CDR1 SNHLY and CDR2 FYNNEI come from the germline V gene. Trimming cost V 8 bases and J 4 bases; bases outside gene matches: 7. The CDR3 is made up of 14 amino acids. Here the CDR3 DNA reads TGTGCCAGCCGGGGACAGCCCAATAATGAAAAACTGTTTTTT. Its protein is CASRGQPNNEKLFF.

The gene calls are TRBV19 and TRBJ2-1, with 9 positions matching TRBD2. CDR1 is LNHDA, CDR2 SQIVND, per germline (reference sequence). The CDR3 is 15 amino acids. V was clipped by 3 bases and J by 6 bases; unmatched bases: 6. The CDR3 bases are TGTGCCAGTAGTATTTTAGCGGGGGCCTTCAATGAGCAGTTCTTC. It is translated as CASSILAGAFNEQFF.

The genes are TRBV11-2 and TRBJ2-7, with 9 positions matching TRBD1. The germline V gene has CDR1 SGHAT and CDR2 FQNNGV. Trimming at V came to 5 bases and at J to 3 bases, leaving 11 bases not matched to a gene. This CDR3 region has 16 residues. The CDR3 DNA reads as TGTGCCAGCAGCCTAAGTAGAGGGACAGGGAACTACGAGCAGTACTTC. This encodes CASSLSRGTGNYEQYF.

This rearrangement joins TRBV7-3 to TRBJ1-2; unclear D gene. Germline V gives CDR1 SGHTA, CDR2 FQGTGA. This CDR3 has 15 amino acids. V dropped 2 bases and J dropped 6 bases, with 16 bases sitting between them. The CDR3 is CASSLVAGLRDGYTF. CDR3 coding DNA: TGTGCCAGCAGCTTAGTTGCGGGATTAAGGGATGGCTACACCTTC.

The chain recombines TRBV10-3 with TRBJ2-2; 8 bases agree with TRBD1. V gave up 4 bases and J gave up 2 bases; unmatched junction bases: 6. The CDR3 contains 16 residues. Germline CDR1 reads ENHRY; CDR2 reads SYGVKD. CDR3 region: CAISVQGQGNTGELFF. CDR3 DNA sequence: TGTGCCATCAGTGTTCAAGGACAGGGCAACACCGGGGAGCTGTTTTTT.

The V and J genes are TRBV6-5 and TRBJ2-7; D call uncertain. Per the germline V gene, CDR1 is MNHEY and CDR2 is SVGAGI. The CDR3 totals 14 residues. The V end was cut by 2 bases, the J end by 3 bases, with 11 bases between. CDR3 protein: CASSYDDRGYEQYF. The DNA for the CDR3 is TGTGCCAGCAGTTACGACGATCGCGGCTACGAGCAGTACTTC.

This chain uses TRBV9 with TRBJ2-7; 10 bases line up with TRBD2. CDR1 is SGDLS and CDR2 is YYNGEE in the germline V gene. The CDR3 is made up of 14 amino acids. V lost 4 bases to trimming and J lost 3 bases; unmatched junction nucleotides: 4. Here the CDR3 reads CASSSGLADYEQYF. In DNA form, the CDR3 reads TGTGCCAGCAGCTCCGGACTAGCGGACTACGAGCAGTACTTC.